This T cell receptor beta chain derives from a study of cytomegalovirus exposure and HLA in healthy donors. Study details: The approximately 710 first-cohort repertoires and the 100 to 150 validation repertoires shared the same platform, a later analysis reported.

This clone appeared once. The antigen is undetermined. Findings and caveats of the study: Some TCR beta chains (around 160 of them) were listed as cytomegalovirus-associated. Specific recognition of CMV antigens was confirmed in vitro for three chains (all CMV-associated). According to a later analysis, TCR clusters from the first cohort tended to co-occur in the 120 or so validation repertoires.

The CDR3 covers 14 residues. V trimming: 4 bases; J trimming: 5 bases; junction bases outside the gene matches: 5. Per germline, CDR1 MNHEY and CDR2 SVGAGI. Data came from immunoSEQ multiplex PCR; TCRdb stores just in-frame clones and leaves some out. The sample has some 110,000 clones, less than 90% seen once; the top ten hold less than 2%. Input material: PBMCs. This receptor was taken from a woman aged 18 to 35 in good health and CMV-seropositive. This rearrangement joins TRBV6-5 to TRBJ2-1; 7 bases map to TRBD2. CDR3 DNA: TGTGCCAGCAGTTTTCGGGGGGATAACAATGAGCAGTTCTTC. It specifies CASSFRGDNNEQFF.